This entry lists 27 T cell receptor beta chains sequenced from one sample in a study of blood T cell repertoires in COVID-19. TCRdb's copy holds only in-frame clones and misses some; the assay was immunoSEQ multiplex PCR. The table records more than 300,000 clones, 88% of them present only once. Sequencing input: PBMCs or T cells enriched from blood (not recorded which). The receptors shown here come from a woman aged 18-29 years who had recovered from COVID-19.

The rearrangement uses TRBV7-9 and TRBJ1-1; D is undetermined. There are 14 residues in the CDR3. The germline gives CDR1 SEHNR, CDR2 FQNEAQ (reference sequence). V was shortened by 0 bases and J by 8 bases, with 13 bases between the two germline ends. The CDR3 sequence: CASSLAEAAPEAFF. The DNA of the CDR3 is TGTGCCAGCAGCTTAGCGGAGGCCGCCCCAGAAGCTTTCTTT.

This chain links TRBV11-2 with TRBJ1-1; D call uncertain. V dropped 5 bases and J dropped 5 bases, with 30 bases sitting between them. The CDR3 sequence is 19 residues long. Germline loops: CDR1 SGHAT, CDR2 FQNNGV. CDR3 nucleotides: TGTGCCAGCAGCCTCCGTCTCCGAGAACACGGTCTAGGAGGGACTGAAGCTTTCTTT. Translating gives CASSLRLREHGLGGTEAFF.

The J gene is TRBJ1-1, the V gene TRBV5-4; 7 bases match TRBD1. Germline V CDR1 and CDR2: SGHNT, YYREEE (reference sequence). V dropped 0 bases and J dropped 5; count of bases not matched to a gene: 4. This CDR3 spans 14 amino acids. CDR3 sequence: CASSLEAGGTEAFF. CDR3 DNA sequence: TGTGCCAGCAGCTTGGAAGCAGGGGGGACTGAAGCTTTCTTT. Together with reference TRBV5-4 and TRBJ1-1, the CDR3 gives the full variable domain: ETGVTQSPTHLIKTRGQQVTLRCSSQSGHNTVSWYQQALGQGPQFIFQYYREEENGRGNFPPRFSGLQFPNYSSELNVNALELDDSALYLCASSLEAGGTEAFFGQGTRLTVV.

CDR3 coding DNA: TGCGCCAGCAGCCTCACCCAGGGGGAGTCTGGAAACACCATATATTTT. This encodes CASSLTQGESGNTIYF. The J gene is TRBJ1-3, the V gene TRBV4-3, with 7 bases fitting TRBD1. From germline, CDR1 is LGHNA and CDR2 YSLEER. There are 16 residues in the CDR3. V dropped 4 bases and J dropped 1; count of bases not matched to a gene: 7.

The rearrangement joins TRBV5-1 to TRBJ1-1, with D perhaps matching TRBD1 (6 bases). The CDR3 spans 15 residues. Trimming cost V 4 bases and J 5 bases, with 18 bases left between them. The germline V gene encodes CDR1 SGHRS and CDR2 YFSETQ. CDR3 sequence reads: CASSRIPGQGTEAFF. The CDR3 DNA reads as TGCGCCAGCAGCAGGATACCGGGACAAGGAACTGAAGCTTTCTTT.

This clone has just a few counts. The rearrangement links TRBV9 to TRBJ1-1, with D perhaps matching TRBD1 (5 bases). This CDR3 region has 15 residues. Germline loops: CDR1 SGDLS, CDR2 YYNGEE. Trimming removed 3 bases at V and 6 bases at J, with 18 bases between. The CDR3 DNA reads as TGTGCCAGCAGCGCCCCCCCAGGGCTGGGCGCTGAAGCTTTCTTT. Translated: CASSAPPGLGAEAFF.

The rearrangement uses TRBV5-1 and TRBJ1-6; TRBD1 matches 7 bases. Trimming took 2 bases from V and 7 from J; bases not matched to a gene: 9. The CDR3 totals 16 residues. The germline V gene has CDR1 SGHRS and CDR2 YFSETQ. The CDR3 bases are TGCGCCAGCAGCTTCTTTCGGGACAGCGCGAATTCACCCCTCCACTTT. This encodes CASSFFRDSANSPLHF.

This clone has just a few counts. The chain links TRBV6-2 or TRBV6-3 to TRBJ2-1; D is possibly TRBD2 (5 bases). The CDR3 length is 18 residues. The germline V gene encodes CDR1 MNHEY and CDR2 SVGEGT. V was trimmed by 2 bases and J by 3 bases, leaving 20 bases between them. CDR3 sequence: CASSYGSLRTADYNEQFF. CDR3 nucleotides: TGTGCCAGCAGTTACGGGAGTCTGAGGACGGCCGACTACAATGAGCAGTTCTTC.

The chain carries TRBV11-3 and TRBJ2-1; a weak D match, TRBD2 (7 bases). The length of the CDR3 is 13 residues. Deletions cut 3 bases from V and 7 bases from J, with 10 bases between. From germline, CDR1 is SGHNT and CDR2 YENEEA. CDR3 protein: CASSLRGGNEQFF. The DNA of the CDR3 is TGTGCCAGCAGCTTGAGGGGGGGGAATGAGCAGTTCTTC. Full variable domain (outside the CDR3, taken from reference TRBV11-3 and TRBJ2-1): EAGVVQSPRYKIIEKKQPVAFWCNPISGHNTLYWYLQNLGQGPELLIRYENEEAVDDSQLPKDRFSAERLKGVDSTLKIQPAELGDSAVYLCASSLRGGNEQFFGPGTRLTVL.

The chain is built from TRBV6-6 and TRBJ1-5; D is perhaps TRBD1 (5 bases). CDR1 MNHNY and CDR2 SVGAGI come from the germline V gene (reference sequence). The CDR3 is made up of 14 amino acids. V shed 5 bases and J shed 11 bases, with 19 bases lying between them. Here the CDR3 DNA reads TGTGCCAGCAGTCAACACCCAACAGGTTTGGCCCAGCATTTT. Translating gives CASSQHPTGLAQHF.

The chain employs TRBV9 and TRBJ1-2; D gene ambiguous. Germline CDR1 SGDLS, CDR2 YYNGEE. The CDR3 loop spans 13 amino acids. Trimming took 0 bases from V and 0 from J, leaving 3 bases between them. Here the CDR3 DNA reads TGTGCCAGCAGCGTAGTAGCTAACTATGGCTACACCTTC. As protein: CASSVVANYGYTF.

V usage is TRBV27 and J usage is TRBJ1-2; the D is unclear. V was trimmed by 0 bases and J by 4 bases, leaving 18 bases between them. Germline V CDR1 and CDR2: MNHEY, SMNVEV (reference sequence). CDR3 length: 17 amino acids. CDR3 protein: CASSLSTFGSSVYGYTF. In DNA, the CDR3 is TGTGCCAGCAGTTTATCCACATTCGGGTCGTCCGTCTATGGCTACACCTTC.

CDR3 region: CASSLGTENSPLHF. The CDR3 DNA sequence: TGTGCCAGCAGCTTAGGGACAGAAAATTCACCCCTCCACTTT. This rearrangement joins TRBV7-3 to TRBJ1-6; the match to TRBD1 covers 7 bases. This CDR3 has 14 amino acids. Germline trimming cut 2 bases from V and 7 bases from J; bases unmatched to any gene: 2. Per germline, CDR1 SGHTA and CDR2 FQGTGA.

V and J are TRBV27 and TRBJ1-1; D gene ambiguous. Between the trimmed V and J ends, which lost 1 base and 1 base, there was a span of 7 bases. The V gene's germline CDR1 is MNHEY and CDR2 SMNVEV (reference sequence). The CDR3 loop spans 14 amino acids. CDR3 protein: CASSLFEGNTEAFF. The CDR3 region has the DNA TGTGCCAGCAGTTTATTTGAGGGGAACACTGAAGCTTTCTTT.

The rearrangement joins TRBV7-2 to TRBJ1-4; D is ambiguous. This CDR3 is built from 15 residues. From germline, CDR1 is SGHTA and CDR2 FQGNSA. V gave up 1 base and J gave up 0 bases, with 6 bases separating them. The CDR3 is CASSLDGATNEKLFF. The DNA for the CDR3 is TGTGCCAGCAGCTTAGACGGGGCAACTAATGAAAAACTGTTTTTT. Combining the CDR3 with reference TRBV7-2 and TRBJ1-4 gives the whole variable domain GAGVSQSPSNKVTEKGKDVELRCDPISGHTALYWYRQSLGQGLEFLIYFQGNSAPDKSGLPSDRFSAERTGGSVSTLTIQRTQQEDSAVYLCASSLDGATNEKLFFGSGTQLSVL.

This clone occurred a few times. This sequence joins TRBV30 and TRBJ2-1, with D perhaps TRBD1 (5 bases). V dropped 2 bases and J dropped 5 bases, with 16 bases sitting between them. CDR1 is GTSNPN, CDR2 SVGIG, per germline (reference sequence). This CDR3 is built from 15 residues. In DNA form, the CDR3 reads TGTGCCTGGAGTTCTCTAAGCAGGGCCCACAATGAGCAGTTCTTC. Protein product: CAWSSLSRAHNEQFF.

The chain is built from TRBV5-5 and TRBJ1-5, with unresolved D. This CDR3 has 14 amino acids. V was clipped by 2 bases and J by 6 bases, with 12 bases between them. The germline V gene has CDR1 SGHKS and CDR2 YYEKEE (reference sequence). This CDR3 is CASSFRPGVQPQHF. In DNA form, the CDR3 reads TGTGCCAGCAGCTTTCGCCCCGGGGTTCAGCCCCAGCATTTT.

This clone was picked up a small number of times. The V call is TRBV29-1, the J call TRBJ2-1; 8 bases agree with TRBD1. Trimming removed 7 bases from V and 9 bases from J; junction bases left unmatched: 5. Per germline, CDR1 SQVTM and CDR2 ANQGSEA. The CDR3 extends over 11 amino acids. CDR3: CSARTGTEQFF. CDR3 bases: TGCAGCGCTAGGACAGGGACTGAGCAGTTCTTC.

Written as DNA, the CDR3 is TGTGCCAGCAGCCAGGCGGGACAGGGGCGTGAAAAACTGTTTTTT. This sequence encodes CASSQAGQGREKLFF. The rearrangement joins TRBV3-1 (or the pseudogene TRBV3-2) to TRBJ1-4; 10 bases fit TRBD1. Germline values: CDR1 LGHDT, CDR2 YNNKEL (reference sequence). This CDR3 has 15 amino acids. The V gene end was trimmed by 3 bases and the J gene end by 7 bases; junction bases not matched to a gene: 5.

The chain links TRBV18 to TRBJ1-1; 7 positions match TRBD1. This CDR3 region has 13 residues. Per the germline V gene, CDR1 is KGHSH and CDR2 is LQKENI. With V trimmed by 6 bases and J by 6 bases, 7 bases remained unmatched. CDR3 sequence reads: CASSTQTGPEAFF. The CDR3 nucleotides are TGTGCCAGCTCGACCCAGACAGGGCCTGAAGCTTTCTTT.

The rearrangement uses TRBV6-5 and TRBJ2-2; TRBD2 is a possible D gene (5 bases). Germline CDR1 is MNHEY and CDR2 is SVGAGI. V lost 10 bases to trimming and J lost 6 bases, with 12 bases between them. The CDR3 totals 12 residues. As DNA, the CDR3 is TGTGCCACCGGTCGGGATCCCGGGGAGCTGTTTTTT. The encoded protein is CATGRDPGELFF.

V and J are TRBV4-2 and TRBJ1-1; a possible D gene is TRBD1 (6 bases). Looked up from germline, CDR1 is LGHNA and CDR2 is YNFKEQ. The CDR3 length is 18 residues. Trimming left V 0 bases short and J 6 bases short, with 23 bases between. The CDR3 DNA reads as TGTGCCAGCAGCCAAGAGGCTCGTGTGGCCAGGGGTTTATCTGAAGCTTTCTTT. As protein: CASSQEARVARGLSEAFF.

The chain is built from TRBV3-1 (or the pseudogene TRBV3-2) and TRBJ1-4; D might be TRBD1 (5 bases). V dropped 4 bases and J dropped 6 bases, with 15 bases sitting between them. Germline V gives CDR1 LGHDT, CDR2 YNNKEL (reference sequence). CDR3 size: 15 residues. The CDR3 coding sequence is TGTGCCAGCAGCCTCCTTATGGGGCTCGATGAAAAACTGTTTTTT. Amino acid sequence: CASSLLMGLDEKLFF.

The chain couples TRBV27 to TRBJ2-7; possible D gene TRBD1, 7 bases. Germline values: CDR1 MNHEY, CDR2 SMNVEV (reference sequence). The germline V and J ends were trimmed by 6 bases and 5 bases, with 17 bases remaining between them. CDR3 length equals 14 residues. As DNA, the CDR3 is TGTGCCAGCAGCTTGACAGGGAGGATCCACGAGCAGTACTTC. It is translated as CASSLTGRIHEQYF.

The CDR3 protein is CASRRVGGTQYF. In nucleotides, the CDR3 is TGTGCCAGCAGACGGGTGGGGGGAACCCAGTACTTC. The rearrangement uses TRBV5-8 and TRBJ2-5; the D gene is possibly TRBD2 (6 bases). Germline V gene lookup returns CDR1 SGHTS and CDR2 YDEGEE. Trimming took 5 bases from V and 8 from J, leaving 13 bases between them. There are 12 residues in the CDR3.

The CDR3 loop is CAWSGLAGGHSETQYF. CDR3 bases: TGTGCCTGGAGTGGGCTAGCGGGGGGGCATTCGGAGACCCAGTACTTC. The chain uses TRBV30 and TRBJ2-5; 12 nucleotides line up with TRBD2. Germline-derived CDR1 and CDR2 are GTSNPN and SVGIG (reference sequence). V lost 1 base and J lost 5; bases outside the gene matches: 8. This CDR3 spans 16 amino acids.

Comments on this clone: At the DNA level, this CDR3 is encoded by other sequences in the same sample as well. The chain is built from TRBV12-3 or TRBV12-4 and TRBJ1-3, with D hard to call. This CDR3 spans 12 amino acids. Trimming removed 5 bases from V and 2 bases from J, with 4 bases in between. CDR3 bases: TGTGCCAGCAGTCTCCCTGGAAACACCATATATTTT. Its translation is CASSLPGNTIYF.